Listed below are T cell receptor beta chains from one sample, sequenced in a study of identical twins. TCRdb reprocessed the 5' RACE reads with MiXCR, giving one entry per CDR3 protein. The sample lists under 250,000 distinct CDR3 sequences, roughly 12% occurring once. The sample was also reused in another study, on yellow fever vaccine responses in identical twins.

Source material: memory (CD45RO+) T cells sorted from blood. These receptors were obtained from a young woman in good health. The CDR3 runs from the conserved cysteine through the conserved F or W. The D gene is left open where the match is weak. Where a row states a size, it is once, few, many or the class of an expanded clone; other rows omit it.

clone size: many; J gene: TRBJ2-1; V gene: TRBV4-2; D gene: TRBD2; CDR3 DNA: TGTGCCAGCAGCCGGACTAGCGGGGCTACCTACAATGAGCAGTTCTTC; CDR3 protein: CASSRTSGATYNEQFF
clone size: .; J gene: TRBJ2-7; V gene: TRBV11-2; D gene: .; CDR3 DNA: TGTGCCAGCAGCTTAGTAGCCGCCTGGGAGGAGCAGTACTTC; CDR3 protein: CASSLVAAWEEQYF
clone size: .; J gene: TRBJ2-6; V gene: TRBV4-3; D gene: TRBD1; CDR3 DNA: TGCGCCAGCAGCCCCTCGACAGGGGGCACTGGGGCCAACGTCCTGACTTTC; CDR3 protein: CASSPSTGGTGANVLTF
clone size: few; J gene: TRBJ2-2; V gene: TRBV6-1; D gene: .; CDR3 DNA: TGTGCCAGCATCTCCGGTGCGCTATCCGAAGGGGAGCTGTTTTTT; CDR3 protein: CASISGALSEGELFF
clone size: few; J gene: TRBJ2-1; V gene: TRBV6-1; D gene: TRBD2; CDR3 DNA: TGTGCCAGCGGCGGGACTAGCGGATACAATGAGCAGTTCTTC; CDR3 protein: CASGGTSGYNEQFF
clone size: .; J gene: TRBJ2-2; V gene: TRBV6-1; D gene: .; CDR3 DNA: TGTGCCAGCAAGGTCGGCATATCGAACACCGGGGAGCTGTTTTTT; CDR3 protein: CASKVGISNTGELFF
clone size: few; J gene: TRBJ2-3; V gene: TRBV7-2; D gene: .; CDR3 DNA: TGTGCCAGCAGTTACCTGGGGGGCCAAGATACGCAGTATTTT; CDR3 protein: CASSYLGGQDTQYF
clone size: many; J gene: TRBJ2-7; V gene: TRBV7-2; D gene: .; CDR3 DNA: TGTGCCAGCAGCTTAACACAGAGCTCCTACGAGCAGTACTTC; CDR3 protein: CASSLTQSSYEQYF
clone size: .; J gene: TRBJ2-7; V gene: TRBV18; D gene: TRBD1; CDR3 DNA: TGTGCCAGCTCACCTCGACAGGGGGCTGACGAGCAGTACTTC; CDR3 protein: CASSPRQGADEQYF
clone size: .; J gene: TRBJ2-3; V gene: TRBV6-5; D gene: .; CDR3 DNA: TGTGCCAGCAGTTACGGGGCAGGGAGGACAGATACGCAGTATTTT; CDR3 protein: CASSYGAGRTDTQYF
clone size: many; J gene: TRBJ2-2; V gene: TRBV29-1; D gene: TRBD1; CDR3 DNA: TGCAGCGCGGGGACAGCGAACACCGGGGAGCTGTTTTTT; CDR3 protein: CSAGTANTGELFF
clone size: few; J gene: TRBJ2-7; V gene: TRBV2; D gene: .; CDR3 DNA: TGTGCCAGCAGCATGACGAGAACCTACGAGCAGTACTTC; CDR3 protein: CASSMTRTYEQYF
clone size: many; J gene: TRBJ2-1; V gene: TRBV4-3; D gene: TRBD2; CDR3 DNA: TGCGCCAGCAGCCAAGATCCGGGCGGGAGGGCCTACAATGAGCAGTTCTTC; CDR3 protein: CASSQDPGGRAYNEQFF
clone size: .; J gene: TRBJ2-1; V gene: TRBV28; D gene: .; CDR3 DNA: TGTGCCAGCAGTTCCCAAATTACTGAGCAGTTCTTC; CDR3 protein: CASSSQITEQFF
clone size: few; J gene: TRBJ2-3; V gene: TRBV9; D gene: .; CDR3 DNA: TGTGCCAGCAGCCCCTCCGCGCGACTAGTGGGAGATACGCAGTATTTT; CDR3 protein: CASSPSARLVGDTQYF
clone size: many; J gene: TRBJ2-7; V gene: TRBV7-9; D gene: .; CDR3 DNA: TGTGCCAGCAGCTTCTCTGGAGGAACATCCTACGAGCAGTACTTC; CDR3 protein: CASSFSGGTSYEQYF
clone size: few; J gene: TRBJ1-1; V gene: TRBV29-1; D gene: .; CDR3 DNA: TGCAGCGTTTGGACAGCTACGAACACTGAAGCTTTCTTT; CDR3 protein: CSVWTATNTEAFF
clone size: .; J gene: TRBJ2-3; V gene: TRBV24-1; D gene: TRBD2; CDR3 DNA: TGTGCCACCTGTGACCCGGGGACTAGCGGACGCACAGATACGCAGTATTTT; CDR3 protein: CATCDPGTSGRTDTQYF
clone size: .; J gene: TRBJ2-3; V gene: TRBV12-3/TRBV12-4; D gene: .; CDR3 DNA: TGTGCCAGCAGTTTATCGGGGGGCCTCGGGGCAGATACGCAGTATTTT; CDR3 protein: CASSLSGGLGADTQYF
clone size: .; J gene: TRBJ2-7; V gene: TRBV18; D gene: TRBD1; CDR3 DNA: TGTGCCAGCTCACCCCGAGGGACAGCTAGCTCCTACGAGCAGTACTTC; CDR3 protein: CASSPRGTASSYEQYF
clone size: few; J gene: TRBJ2-7; V gene: TRBV28; D gene: TRBD1; CDR3 DNA: TGTGCCAGCAGTTTATGGGGACAGGGGGCTCGCGAGCAGTACTTC; CDR3 protein: CASSLWGQGAREQYF
clone size: many; J gene: TRBJ2-3; V gene: TRBV6-1; D gene: .; CDR3 DNA: TGTGCCAGCAGGCTGGACGGCAACACAGATACGCAGTATTTT; CDR3 protein: CASRLDGNTDTQYF
clone size: .; J gene: TRBJ1-1; V gene: TRBV27; D gene: .; CDR3 DNA: TGTGCCAGCAACCCGAGGCGGATGAACACTGAAGCTTTCTTT; CDR3 protein: CASNPRRMNTEAFF
clone size: many; J gene: TRBJ2-1; V gene: TRBV29-1; D gene: TRBD2; CDR3 DNA: TGCAGCGTTGTAAGCGGGAGGCGTTACAATGAGCAGTTCTTC; CDR3 protein: CSVVSGRRYNEQFF
clone size: few; J gene: TRBJ1-1; V gene: TRBV7-3; D gene: .; CDR3 DNA: TGTGCCAGCAGCCAGGGAGATGTCACTGAAGCTTTCTTT; CDR3 protein: CASSQGDVTEAFF
clone size: few; J gene: TRBJ2-1; V gene: TRBV10-1; D gene: TRBD2; CDR3 DNA: TGCGCCAGCAGTGTTCGGACTAGCGGCTCCTACAATGAGCAGTTCTTC; CDR3 protein: CASSVRTSGSYNEQFF
clone size: many; J gene: TRBJ1-1; V gene: TRBV5-1; D gene: .; CDR3 DNA: TGCGCCAGCAGCTTGACAGGGCTGAACACTGAAGCTTTCTTT; CDR3 protein: CASSLTGLNTEAFF
clone size: many; J gene: TRBJ1-5; V gene: TRBV5-8; D gene: .; CDR3 DNA: TGTGCCAGCAGCTTGAGGCGGGGAAATCAGCCCCAGCATTTT; CDR3 protein: CASSLRRGNQPQHF
clone size: few; J gene: TRBJ2-2; V gene: TRBV3-1; D gene: .; CDR3 DNA: TGTGCCAGCAGCCAAGTGTCCAGGGCGACGGGGGAGCTGTTTTTT; CDR3 protein: CASSQVSRATGELFF
clone size: .; J gene: TRBJ2-5; V gene: TRBV10-2; D gene: .; CDR3 DNA: TGCGCCAGCATCCCAGAGGGGCAGGGGCAAGAGACCCAGTACTTC; CDR3 protein: CASIPEGQGQETQYF
clone size: .; J gene: TRBJ1-2; V gene: TRBV5-1; D gene: .; CDR3 DNA: TGCGCCAGCAGCCCAGACACAGGGTTGAGGTATGGCTACACCTTC; CDR3 protein: CASSPDTGLRYGYTF
clone size: .; J gene: TRBJ1-6; V gene: TRBV20-1; D gene: TRBD1; CDR3 DNA: TGCAGTGCTAGAGTTAGAGGACAGGGAAATGTTGATTCACCCCTCCACTTT; CDR3 protein: CSARVRGQGNVDSPLHF
clone size: .; J gene: TRBJ2-3; V gene: TRBV7-3; D gene: .; CDR3 DNA: TGTGCCAGCAGCCCTACCTCCGGCACAGATACGCAGTATTTT; CDR3 protein: CASSPTSGTDTQYF
clone size: few; J gene: TRBJ1-2; V gene: TRBV6-6; D gene: TRBD1; CDR3 DNA: TGTGCCAGCAGCCAGGACAGGGTCCATGGCTACACCTTC; CDR3 protein: CASSQDRVHGYTF
clone size: .; J gene: TRBJ2-3; V gene: TRBV7-8; D gene: TRBD2; CDR3 DNA: TGTGCCAGCAGCGGATTAGCGGGGACAGATACGCAGTATTTT; CDR3 protein: CASSGLAGTDTQYF
clone size: few; J gene: TRBJ1-5; V gene: TRBV12-3/TRBV12-4; D gene: .; CDR3 DNA: TGTGCCAGCAGTTTAAAGATTGGGGGGAATAGCAATCAGCCCCAGCATTTT; CDR3 protein: CASSLKIGGNSNQPQHF
clone size: .; J gene: TRBJ1-5; V gene: TRBV20-1; D gene: .; CDR3 DNA: TGCAGTGTTGGGACCCCGGATCAGCCCCAGCATTTT; CDR3 protein: CSVGTPDQPQHF
clone size: many; J gene: TRBJ2-1; V gene: TRBV10-3; D gene: .; CDR3 DNA: TGTGCCATCAGTGTTGAAGGCCGCCTAATTGAGTTCTTC; CDR3 protein: CAISVEGRLIEFF
clone size: many; J gene: TRBJ1-4; V gene: TRBV20-1; D gene: .; CDR3 DNA: TGCAGTGCTAGAGTTCTTCCGGAAAAACTGTTTTTT; CDR3 protein: CSARVLPEKLFF
clone size: once; J gene: TRBJ2-1; V gene: TRBV12-3/TRBV12-4; D gene: .; CDR3 DNA: TGTGCCAGTTCGGACAGCTCTATCTACAATGAGCAGTTCTTC; CDR3 protein: CASSDSSIYNEQFF
clone size: many; J gene: TRBJ2-3; V gene: TRBV12-3/TRBV12-4; D gene: TRBD2; CDR3 DNA: TGTGCCAGCAGTTTAGGTAGCGGGGGGGGCACAGATACGCAGTATTTT; CDR3 protein: CASSLGSGGGTDTQYF
clone size: .; J gene: TRBJ2-3; V gene: TRBV7-9; D gene: TRBD2; CDR3 DNA: TGTGCCAGCAGCCGTGACGGACTAGCGGTGACAGATACGCAGTATTTT; CDR3 protein: CASSRDGLAVTDTQYF
clone size: few; J gene: TRBJ2-3; V gene: TRBV20-1; D gene: .; CDR3 DNA: TGCAGTGCTTTACCGCTACGTGGCACAGATACGCAGTATTTT; CDR3 protein: CSALPLRGTDTQYF
clone size: few; J gene: TRBJ2-7; V gene: TRBV7-9; D gene: .; CDR3 DNA: TGTGCCAGCAGATCAGAGGATGGCCGGGAGTACTTC; CDR3 protein: CASRSEDGREYF
clone size: .; J gene: TRBJ2-7; V gene: TRBV2; D gene: .; CDR3 DNA: TGTGCCAGCAGTGTGATAGGGACCTACGAGCAGTACTTC; CDR3 protein: CASSVIGTYEQYF
clone size: many; J gene: TRBJ2-3; V gene: TRBV28; D gene: .; CDR3 DNA: TGTGCCAGCAGTCCGGACAGAAGAACGGATACGCAGTATTTT; CDR3 protein: CASSPDRRTDTQYF
clone size: .; J gene: TRBJ1-2; V gene: TRBV28; D gene: .; CDR3 DNA: TGTGCCAGCAGTTTGGGGGGGGCTTATGGCTACACCTTC; CDR3 protein: CASSLGGAYGYTF
clone size: .; J gene: TRBJ2-3; V gene: TRBV20-1; D gene: TRBD1; CDR3 DNA: TGCAGTGCTTGGACAGGGGGCTTGACAGATACGCAGTATTTT; CDR3 protein: CSAWTGGLTDTQYF
clone size: many; J gene: TRBJ1-2; V gene: TRBV7-2; D gene: .; CDR3 DNA: TGTGCCAGCAGCTTAGACAGGGCGGCCTATGGCTACACCTTC; CDR3 protein: CASSLDRAAYGYTF
clone size: .; J gene: TRBJ2-3; V gene: TRBV9; D gene: .; CDR3 DNA: TGTGCCAGCAGCGTTGGGGGGGGACAGCATACGCAGTATTTT; CDR3 protein: CASSVGGGQHTQYF
clone size: .; J gene: TRBJ2-1; V gene: TRBV20-1; D gene: TRBD2; CDR3 DNA: TGCAGTGCTACACTAGCGGGGGGCCGTCGTGAGCAGTTCTTC; CDR3 protein: CSATLAGGRREQFF
clone size: .; J gene: TRBJ2-1; V gene: TRBV7-8; D gene: .; CDR3 DNA: TGTGCCAGCAGCTCGGGGGACGGGCCTTACAATGAGCAGTTCTTC; CDR3 protein: CASSSGDGPYNEQFF
clone size: .; J gene: TRBJ2-5; V gene: TRBV6-5; D gene: .; CDR3 DNA: TGTGCCAGCAGTTACTTTATTCCCCAGGGCGGGGCAGAGACCCAGTACTTC; CDR3 protein: CASSYFIPQGGAETQYF
clone size: many; J gene: TRBJ2-5; V gene: TRBV12-3/TRBV12-4; D gene: .; CDR3 DNA: TGTGCCAGCAGTTTAAGCCGCTTCCAGACCCAGTACTTC; CDR3 protein: CASSLSRFQTQYF